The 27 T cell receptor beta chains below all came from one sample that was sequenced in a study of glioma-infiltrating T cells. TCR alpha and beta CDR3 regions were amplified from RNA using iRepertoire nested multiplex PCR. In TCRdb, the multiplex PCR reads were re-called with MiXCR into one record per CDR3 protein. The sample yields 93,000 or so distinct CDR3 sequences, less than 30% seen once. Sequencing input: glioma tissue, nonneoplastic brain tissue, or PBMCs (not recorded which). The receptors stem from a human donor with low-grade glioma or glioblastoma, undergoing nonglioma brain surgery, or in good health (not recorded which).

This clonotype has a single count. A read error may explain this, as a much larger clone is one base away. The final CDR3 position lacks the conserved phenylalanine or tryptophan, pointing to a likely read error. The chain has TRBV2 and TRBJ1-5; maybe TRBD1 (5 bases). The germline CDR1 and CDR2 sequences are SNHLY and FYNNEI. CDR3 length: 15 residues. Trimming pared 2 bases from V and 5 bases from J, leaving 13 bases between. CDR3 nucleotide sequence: TGTGCCAGCAGTGAAAGGCGTGTAGGGGATCAGCCCCAGCATTCT. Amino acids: CASSERRVGDQPQHS.

CDR3 DNA: TGTGCCAGCAGCGTAGCCGCAGGGAGTGAAAAACTGTTTTTT. Amino acids: CASSVAAGSEKLFF. This chain connects TRBV9 to TRBJ1-4; perhaps TRBD1 as D (5 bases). Germline-derived CDR1 and CDR2 are SGDLS and YYNGEE. This CDR3 is 14 amino acids long. V shed 0 bases and J shed 7 bases, with 10 bases lying between them.

The CDR3 DNA reads as TGTGCCAGCGGGCAAGGTATCGCAGATCAGCCCCAGCATTTT. Translation gives CASGQGIADQPQHF. This rearrangement joins TRBV27 to TRBJ1-5; D call uncertain. This CDR3 comprises 14 residues. V was cut by 8 bases and J by 5 bases, with 16 bases left in between. Germline lookup yields CDR1 MNHEY and CDR2 SMNVEV (reference sequence).

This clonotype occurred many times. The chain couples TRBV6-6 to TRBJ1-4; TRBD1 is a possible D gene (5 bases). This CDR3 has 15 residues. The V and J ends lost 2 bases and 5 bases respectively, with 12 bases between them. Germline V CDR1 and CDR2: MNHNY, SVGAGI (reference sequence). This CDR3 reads CASSYGAGRNEKLFF. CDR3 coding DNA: TGTGCCAGCAGTTACGGGGCCGGACGGAATGAAAAACTGTTTTTT.

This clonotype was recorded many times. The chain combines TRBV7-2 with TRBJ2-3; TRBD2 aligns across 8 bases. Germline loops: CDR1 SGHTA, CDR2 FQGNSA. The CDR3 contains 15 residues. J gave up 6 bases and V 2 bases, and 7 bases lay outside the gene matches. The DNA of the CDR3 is TGTGCCAGCAGCTTAAACGCGGGGGGCCCCGATACGCAGTATTTT. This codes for CASSLNAGGPDTQYF.

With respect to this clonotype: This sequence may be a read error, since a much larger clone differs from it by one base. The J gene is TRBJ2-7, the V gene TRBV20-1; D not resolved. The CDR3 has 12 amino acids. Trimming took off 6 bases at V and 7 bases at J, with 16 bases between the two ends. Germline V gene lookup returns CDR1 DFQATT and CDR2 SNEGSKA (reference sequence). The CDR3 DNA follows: TGCAGTGCCTCCCCGGCGCCTCGGGAGCAGTACTTC. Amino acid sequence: CSASPAPREQYF.

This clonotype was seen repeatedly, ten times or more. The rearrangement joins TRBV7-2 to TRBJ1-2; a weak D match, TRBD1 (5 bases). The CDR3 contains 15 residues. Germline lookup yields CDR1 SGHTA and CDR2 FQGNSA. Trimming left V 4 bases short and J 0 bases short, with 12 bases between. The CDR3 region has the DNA TGTGCCAGCAGCTACCGTGAGACAGCTAACTATGGCTACACCTTC. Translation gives CASSYRETANYGYTF.

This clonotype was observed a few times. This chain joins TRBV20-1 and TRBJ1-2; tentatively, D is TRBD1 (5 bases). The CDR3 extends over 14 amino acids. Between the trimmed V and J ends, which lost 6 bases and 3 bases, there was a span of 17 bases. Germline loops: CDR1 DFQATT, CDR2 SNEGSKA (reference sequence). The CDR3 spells CSAGDRGQHYGYTF. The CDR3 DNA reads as TGCAGTGCGGGGGATAGAGGGCAGCACTATGGCTACACCTTC.

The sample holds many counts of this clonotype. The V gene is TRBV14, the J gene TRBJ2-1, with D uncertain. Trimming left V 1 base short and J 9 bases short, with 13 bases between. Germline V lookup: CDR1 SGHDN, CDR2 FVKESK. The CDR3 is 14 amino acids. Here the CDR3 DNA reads TGTGCCAGCAGCCAAGTCTCTCCCATGGCTGAGCAGTTCTTC. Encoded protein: CASSQVSPMAEQFF. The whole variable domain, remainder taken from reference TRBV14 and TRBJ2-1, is EAGVTQFPSHSVIEKGQTVTLRCDPISGHDNLYWYRRVMGKEIKFLLHFVKESKQDESGMPNNRFLAERTGGTYSTLKVQPAELEDSGVYFCASSQVSPMAEQFFGPGTRLTVL.

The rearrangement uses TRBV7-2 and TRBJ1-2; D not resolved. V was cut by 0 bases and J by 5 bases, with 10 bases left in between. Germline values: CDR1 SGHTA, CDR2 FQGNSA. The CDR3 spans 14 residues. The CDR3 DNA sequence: TGTGCCAGCAGCTTAGCATCCGGGGAATATGGCTACACCTTC. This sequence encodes CASSLASGEYGYTF.

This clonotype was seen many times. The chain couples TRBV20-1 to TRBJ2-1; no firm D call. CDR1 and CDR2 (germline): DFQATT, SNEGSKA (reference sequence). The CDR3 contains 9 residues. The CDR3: CTLANEQFF. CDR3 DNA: TGCACTCTTGCCAATGAGCAGTTCTTC.

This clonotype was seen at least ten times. For the CDR3, the DNA is TGTGCCAGCCAGGAGGACAACACAGATACGCAGTATTTT. As protein: CASQEDNTDTQYF. The gene calls are TRBV6-1 and TRBJ2-3; D could derive from TRBD1 or TRBD2 (5 bases each). The V end lost 8 bases, the J end lost 2 bases, and 11 bases lay between the germline ends. This CDR3 is 13 amino acids long. Germline-derived CDR1 and CDR2 are MNHNS and SASEGT.

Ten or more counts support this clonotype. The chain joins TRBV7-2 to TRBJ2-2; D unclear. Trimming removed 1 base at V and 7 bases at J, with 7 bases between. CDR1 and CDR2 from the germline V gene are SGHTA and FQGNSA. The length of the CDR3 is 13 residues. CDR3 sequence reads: CASSLDSNGELFF. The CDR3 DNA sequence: TGTGCCAGCAGCTTAGATTCCAACGGGGAGCTGTTTTTT.

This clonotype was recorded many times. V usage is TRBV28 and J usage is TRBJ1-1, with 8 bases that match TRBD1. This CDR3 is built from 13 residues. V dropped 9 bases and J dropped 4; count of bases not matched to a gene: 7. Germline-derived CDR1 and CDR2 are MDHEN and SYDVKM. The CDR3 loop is CASRLQGGTEAFF. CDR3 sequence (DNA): TGTGCCAGTCGACTACAGGGGGGCACTGAAGCTTTCTTT.

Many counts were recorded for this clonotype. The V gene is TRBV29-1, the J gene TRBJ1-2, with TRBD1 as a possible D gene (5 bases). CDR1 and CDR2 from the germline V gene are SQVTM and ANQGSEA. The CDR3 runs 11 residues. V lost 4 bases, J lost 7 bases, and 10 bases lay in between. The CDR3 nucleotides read TGCAGCGTTGGGGGCCAGGCTGGCTACACCTTC. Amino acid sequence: CSVGGQAGYTF.

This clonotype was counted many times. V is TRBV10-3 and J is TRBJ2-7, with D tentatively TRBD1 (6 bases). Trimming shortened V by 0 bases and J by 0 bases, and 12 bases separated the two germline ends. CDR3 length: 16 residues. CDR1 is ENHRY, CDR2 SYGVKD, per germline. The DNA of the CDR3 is TGTGCCATCAGTGAGTCGAGGGACACAAGCTCCTACGAGCAGTACTTC. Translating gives CAISESRDTSSYEQYF.

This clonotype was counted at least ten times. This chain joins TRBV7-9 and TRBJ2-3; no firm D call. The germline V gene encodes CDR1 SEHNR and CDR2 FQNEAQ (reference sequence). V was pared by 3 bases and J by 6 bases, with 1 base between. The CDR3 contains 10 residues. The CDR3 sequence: CASSFDTQYF. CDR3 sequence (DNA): TGTGCCAGCAGCTTCGATACGCAGTATTTT. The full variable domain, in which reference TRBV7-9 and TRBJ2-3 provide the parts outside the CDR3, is DTGVSQNPRHKITKRGQNVTFRCDPISEHNRLYWYRQTLGQGPEFLTYFQNEAQLEKSRLLSDRFSAERPKGSFSTLEIQRTEQGDSAMYLCASSFDTQYFGPGTRLTVL.

CDR3 in amino acids: CAWRRSSYNSPLHF. Here the CDR3 DNA reads TGTGCCTGGAGGAGGAGCTCCTATAATTCACCCCTCCACTTT. The chain joins TRBV30 to TRBJ1-6; D gene ambiguous. The germline V and J ends were trimmed by 3 bases and 0 bases, with 6 bases remaining between them. Germline V gives CDR1 GTSNPN, CDR2 SVGIG (reference sequence). There are 14 residues in the CDR3.

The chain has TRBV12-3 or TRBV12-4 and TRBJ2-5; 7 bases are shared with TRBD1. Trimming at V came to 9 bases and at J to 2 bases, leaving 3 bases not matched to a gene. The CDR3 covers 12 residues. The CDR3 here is CASGRGQETQYF. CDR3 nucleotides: TGTGCCAGTGGCAGGGGGCAAGAGACCCAGTACTTC.

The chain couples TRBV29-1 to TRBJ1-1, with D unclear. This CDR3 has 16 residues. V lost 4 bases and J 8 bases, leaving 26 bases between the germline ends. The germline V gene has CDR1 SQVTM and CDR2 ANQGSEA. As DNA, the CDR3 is TGCAGCGTTGCAGGAAGGAGCGGGCCTCTCAGTGGGGAAGCTTTCTTT. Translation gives CSVAGRSGPLSGEAFF.

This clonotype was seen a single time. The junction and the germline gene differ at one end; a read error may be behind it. The CDR3 nucleotides read TGTGCCAGCAGTGATGTAGCGAGGTTTGGCTCAGGGGCCAACGCCCTGACTTTC. Translation: CASSDVARFGSGANALTF. V gene TRBV2 combines with J gene TRBJ2-6; TRBD1 might be the D (6 bases). Germline V gene lookup returns CDR1 SNHLY and CDR2 FYNNEI. The CDR3 spans 18 residues. Full variable domain (missing parts from reference TRBV2 and TRBJ2-6): EPEVTQTPSHQVTQMGQEVILRCVPISNHLYFYWYRQILGQKVEFLVSFYNNEISEKSEIFDDQFSVERPDGSNFTLKIRSTKLEDSAMYFCASSDVARFGSGANALTFGAGSRLTVL.

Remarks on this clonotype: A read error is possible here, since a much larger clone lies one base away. CDR3 sequence: CASSLVGENEKFF. The CDR3, as DNA: TGTGCCAGCAGCTTAGTCGGAGAGAATGAGAAGTTCTTC. The chain employs TRBV27 and TRBJ2-1; D gene ambiguous. The CDR3 is 13 amino acids. In germline, CDR1 is MNHEY, CDR2 SMNVEV (reference sequence).

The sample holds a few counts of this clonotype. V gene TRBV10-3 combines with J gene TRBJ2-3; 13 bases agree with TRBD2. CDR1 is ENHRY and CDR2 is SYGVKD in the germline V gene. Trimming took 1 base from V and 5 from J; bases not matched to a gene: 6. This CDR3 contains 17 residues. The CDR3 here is CAISEYGTSGVGDTQYF. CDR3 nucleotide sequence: TGTGCCATCAGTGAGTATGGGACTAGCGGGGTTGGAGATACGCAGTATTTT.

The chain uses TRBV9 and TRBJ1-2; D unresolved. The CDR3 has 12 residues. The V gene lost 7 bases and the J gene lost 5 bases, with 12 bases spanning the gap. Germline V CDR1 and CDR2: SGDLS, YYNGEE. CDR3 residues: CASWAGLYGYTF. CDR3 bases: TGTGCCAGCTGGGCAGGCCTATATGGCTACACCTTC. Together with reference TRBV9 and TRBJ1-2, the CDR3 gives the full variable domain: DSGVTQTPKHLITATGQRVTLRCSPRSGDLSVYWYQQSLDQGLQFLIQYYNGEERAKGNILERFSAQQFPDLHSELNLSSLELGDSALYFCASWAGLYGYTFGSGTRLTVV.

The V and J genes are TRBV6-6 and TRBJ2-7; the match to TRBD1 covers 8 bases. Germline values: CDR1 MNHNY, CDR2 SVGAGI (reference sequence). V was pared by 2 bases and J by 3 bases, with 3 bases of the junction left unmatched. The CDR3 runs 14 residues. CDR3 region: CASSYNGQGYEQYF. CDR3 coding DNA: TGTGCCAGCAGTTACAATGGACAGGGCTACGAGCAGTACTTC.

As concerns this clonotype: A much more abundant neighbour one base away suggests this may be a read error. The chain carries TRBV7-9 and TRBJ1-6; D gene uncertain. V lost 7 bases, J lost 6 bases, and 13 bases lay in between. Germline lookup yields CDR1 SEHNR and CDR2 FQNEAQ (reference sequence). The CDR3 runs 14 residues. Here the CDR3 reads CASTGGSGNSPLHF. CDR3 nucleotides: TGTGCCAGCACCGGTGGGTCGGGTAATTCACCCCTCCACTTT.

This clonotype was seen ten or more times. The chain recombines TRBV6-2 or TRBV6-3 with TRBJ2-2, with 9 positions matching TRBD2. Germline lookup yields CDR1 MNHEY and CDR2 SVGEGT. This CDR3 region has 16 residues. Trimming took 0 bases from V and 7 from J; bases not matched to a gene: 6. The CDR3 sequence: CASSYSRGGSIGELFF. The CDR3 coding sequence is TGTGCCAGCAGTTACTCGCGGGGGGGCTCAATCGGGGAGCTGTTTTTT.